Shown below are 15 T cell receptor beta chains from a single sample sequenced in a study of T-cell reconstitution after alpha-beta-depleted transplantation in children. Unique molecular identifiers were incorporated when the TCRbeta library was constructed. TCRdb re-analysed the PCR reads in MiXCR, keeping a single row per CDR3 protein. The sample yields approximately 300,000 distinct CDR3 sequences, roughly a tenth seen once. The starting material was PBMCs, obtained before TCRalphabeta/CD19-depleted stem cell transplant. The origin of the receptors is a boy under two years old with acute myeloid leukemia, due to receive a stem cell transplant.

This clonotype was observed many times. The chain has TRBV7-3 and TRBJ2-1; possibly TRBD2 for D (6 bases). The germline V gene has CDR1 SGHTA and CDR2 FQGTGA. V was shortened by 5 bases and J by 8 bases, with 19 bases between the two germline ends. CDR3 size: 15 residues. CDR3 residues: CASSPSGGAEYEQFF. CDR3 nucleotide sequence: TGTGCCAGCAGCCCCTCCGGCGGGGCCGAGTATGAGCAGTTCTTC.

This clonotype was counted ten times or more. The V gene is TRBV7-2, the J gene TRBJ2-1; a possible D gene is TRBD2 (5 bases). The CDR3 runs 15 residues. V shed 5 bases and J shed 4 bases, with 15 bases lying between them. In germline, CDR1 is SGHTA, CDR2 FQGNSA. The CDR3 bases are TGTGCCAGCAGCCAAGTGGTCGGGATTTACAATGAGCAGTTCTTC. It yields the protein CASSQVVGIYNEQFF.

Only a few counts were recorded for this clonotype. The chain carries TRBV7-9 and TRBJ1-6; 7 nucleotides agree with TRBD1. This CDR3 has 15 amino acids. The germline V gene has CDR1 SEHNR and CDR2 FQNEAQ (reference sequence). V shed 4 bases and J 0 bases; nucleotides not matched to a gene: 0. In DNA, the CDR3 is TGTGCCAGCAGCTCAGGGGGCTCCTATAATTCACCCCTCCACTTT. Amino acids: CASSSGGSYNSPLHF. Complete variable domain (other parts from reference TRBV7-9 and TRBJ1-6): DTGVSQNPRHKITKRGQNVTFRCDPISEHNRLYWYRQTLGQGPEFLTYFQNEAQLEKSRLLSDRFSAERPKGSFSTLEIQRTEQGDSAMYLCASSSGGSYNSPLHFGNGTRLTVT.

This clonotype was observed a handful of times. This sequence joins TRBV19 and TRBJ1-5; D is uncertain. Germline loops: CDR1 LNHDA, CDR2 SQIVND (reference sequence). The V and J ends lost 3 bases and 5 bases respectively, with 11 bases between them. The CDR3 runs 14 residues. Here the CDR3 reads CASSIEGRDQPQHF. The CDR3 bases are TGTGCCAGTAGTATTGAGGGAAGGGATCAGCCCCAGCATTTT.

This clonotype was detected ten times or more. The chain carries TRBV20-1 and TRBJ1-6; the D is unclear. Trimming took 6 bases from V and 2 from J, leaving 11 bases between them. Germline assignment: CDR1 DFQATT and CDR2 SNEGSKA (reference sequence). CDR3 size: 14 residues. The CDR3 spells CSASGGPYNSPLHF. The DNA of the CDR3 is TGCAGTGCCAGCGGAGGACCCTATAATTCACCCCTCCACTTT.

The chain carries TRBV7-2 and TRBJ2-7; 8 bases match TRBD2. The germline gives CDR1 SGHTA, CDR2 FQGNSA. With V trimmed by 2 bases and J by 0 bases, 3 bases remained unmatched. The CDR3 has 15 residues. CDR3 residues: CASSLPLAASYEQYF. The CDR3 coding sequence is TGTGCCAGCAGCTTACCACTAGCGGCCTCCTACGAGCAGTACTTC.

This clonotype was recorded many times. The chain recombines TRBV5-1 with TRBJ1-4; possibly TRBD1 for D (5 bases). V was cut by 1 base and J by 7 bases, with 14 bases left in between. The CDR3 runs to 15 residues. The germline V gene has CDR1 SGHRS and CDR2 YFSETQ. CDR3 region: CASSLFTGTAEKLFF. CDR3 DNA: TGCGCCAGCAGCTTGTTTACCGGGACGGCTGAAAAACTGTTTTTT.

This clonotype was counted ten times or more. CDR3 residues: CSARSVQETQYF. The DNA of the CDR3 is TGCAGTGCTCGGAGTGTCCAAGAGACCCAGTACTTC. This chain joins TRBV20-1 and TRBJ2-5, with D hard to call. Germline lookup yields CDR1 DFQATT and CDR2 SNEGSKA (reference sequence). The length of the CDR3 is 12 residues. The V end lost 5 bases, the J end lost 1 base, and 8 bases lay between the germline ends.

The V and J genes are TRBV30 and TRBJ2-5, with 7 bases that match TRBD2. Germline CDR1 GTSNPN, CDR2 SVGIG (reference sequence). V lost 1 base and J lost 0; bases outside the gene matches: 2. The CDR3 consists of 14 residues. The CDR3 loop is CAWSAGGYQETQYF. CDR3 bases: TGTGCCTGGAGTGCCGGGGGGTACCAAGAGACCCAGTACTTC.

A word on this clonotype: Relative to the germline gene, one junction end is altered; a read error may explain this. The chain recombines TRBV3-1 with TRBJ2-5; 7 bases align to TRBD1. This CDR3 has 19 amino acids. Germline CDR1 reads LGHDT; CDR2 reads YNNKEL (reference sequence). The CDR3 protein is CARSAGTAQWNRKIETQYF. The CDR3 DNA is TGTGCCCGCAGCGCCGGGACAGCCCAATGGAATCGTAAGATAGAGACCCAGTACTTC.

The V call is TRBV20-1, the J call TRBJ2-1; 8 bases agree with TRBD2. The CDR3 has 13 amino acids. CDR1 and CDR2 from the germline V gene are DFQATT and SNEGSKA (reference sequence). V shed 3 bases, J shed 9 bases, and the junction held 7 bases outside the gene matches. CDR3 amino acids: CSARPPGLGEQFF. CDR3 coding DNA: TGCAGTGCTAGGCCTCCGGGACTAGGTGAGCAGTTCTTC.

This clonotype appeared many times. The rearrangement links TRBV9 to TRBJ2-1, with D perhaps matching TRBD2 (6 bases). Germline loops: CDR1 SGDLS, CDR2 YYNGEE. This CDR3 is built from 15 residues. V lost 4 bases and J 1 base, leaving 12 bases between the germline ends. CDR3 coding DNA: TGTGCCAGCAGCCCCCAGCGGGTTTCCTACAATGAGCAGTTCTTC. This translates into CASSPQRVSYNEQFF.

This clonotype has ten or more counts. The chain is built from TRBV24-1 and TRBJ2-7; D is unclear. The CDR3 sequence is 12 residues long. Looked up from germline, CDR1 is KGHDR and CDR2 is SFDVKD. Between the trimmed V and J ends, which lost 10 bases and 2 bases, there was a span of 11 bases. The CDR3: CATSSPTYEQYF. The CDR3 nucleotides read TGTGCCACTAGCTCTCCCACCTACGAGCAGTACTTC.

This clonotype was recorded many times. The chain is built from TRBV4-2 and TRBJ2-7; TRBD1 is a possible D gene (6 bases). The V gene lost 4 bases and the J gene lost 2 bases, with 9 bases spanning the gap. The CDR3 loop spans 13 amino acids. Germline V CDR1 and CDR2: LGHNA, YNFKEQ. CDR3 in amino acids: CASSRGDTYEQYF. CDR3 DNA sequence: TGTGCCAGCAGCCGAGGGGACACCTACGAGCAGTACTTC.

J is TRBJ1-1 and V is TRBV5-1, with D possibly being TRBD1 (6 bases). Trimming took 0 bases from V and 0 from J, leaving 9 bases between them. Germline assignment: CDR1 SGHRS and CDR2 YFSETQ. This CDR3 comprises 15 residues. CDR3 loop: CASSLAGTLNTEAFF. The CDR3 region has the DNA TGCGCCAGCAGCTTGGCCGGGACATTGAACACTGAAGCTTTCTTT.